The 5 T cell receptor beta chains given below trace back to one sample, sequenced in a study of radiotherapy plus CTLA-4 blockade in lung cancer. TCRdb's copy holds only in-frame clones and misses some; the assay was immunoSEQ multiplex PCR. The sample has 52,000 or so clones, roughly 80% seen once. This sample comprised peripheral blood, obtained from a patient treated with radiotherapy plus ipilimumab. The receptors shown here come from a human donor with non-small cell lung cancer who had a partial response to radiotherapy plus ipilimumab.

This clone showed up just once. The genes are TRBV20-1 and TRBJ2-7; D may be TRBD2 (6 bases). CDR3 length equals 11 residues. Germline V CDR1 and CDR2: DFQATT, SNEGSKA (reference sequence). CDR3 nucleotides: TGCAGAGCCGCAGCGGGCTCCGAGCAGTACTTC. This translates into CRAAAGSEQYF.

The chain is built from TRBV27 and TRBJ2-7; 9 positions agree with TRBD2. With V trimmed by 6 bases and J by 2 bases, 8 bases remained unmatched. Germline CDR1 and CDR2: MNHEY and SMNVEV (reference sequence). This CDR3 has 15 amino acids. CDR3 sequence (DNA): TGTGCCAGCAGCACCCAGCGGGGGGAAGCCTACGAGCAGTACTTC. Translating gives CASSTQRGEAYEQYF.

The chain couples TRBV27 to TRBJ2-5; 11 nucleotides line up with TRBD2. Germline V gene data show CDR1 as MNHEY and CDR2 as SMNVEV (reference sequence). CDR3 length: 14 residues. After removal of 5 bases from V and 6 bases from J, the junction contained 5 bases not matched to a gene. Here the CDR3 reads CASSPWTSGQTQYF. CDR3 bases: TGTGCCAGCAGTCCTTGGACTAGCGGGCAGACCCAGTACTTC.

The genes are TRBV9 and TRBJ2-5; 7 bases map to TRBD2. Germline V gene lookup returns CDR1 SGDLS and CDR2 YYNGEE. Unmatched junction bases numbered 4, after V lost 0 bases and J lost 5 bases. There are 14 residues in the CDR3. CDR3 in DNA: TGTGCCAGCAGCGTAGACACCGGGAGGGAGACCCAGTACTTC. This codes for CASSVDTGRETQYF.

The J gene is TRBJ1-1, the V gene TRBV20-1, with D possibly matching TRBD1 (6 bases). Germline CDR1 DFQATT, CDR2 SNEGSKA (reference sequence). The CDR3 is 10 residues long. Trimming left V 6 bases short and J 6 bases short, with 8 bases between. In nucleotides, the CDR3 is TGCAGTGCCAACAGGGCTGAAGCTTTCTTT. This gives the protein CSANRAEAFF.